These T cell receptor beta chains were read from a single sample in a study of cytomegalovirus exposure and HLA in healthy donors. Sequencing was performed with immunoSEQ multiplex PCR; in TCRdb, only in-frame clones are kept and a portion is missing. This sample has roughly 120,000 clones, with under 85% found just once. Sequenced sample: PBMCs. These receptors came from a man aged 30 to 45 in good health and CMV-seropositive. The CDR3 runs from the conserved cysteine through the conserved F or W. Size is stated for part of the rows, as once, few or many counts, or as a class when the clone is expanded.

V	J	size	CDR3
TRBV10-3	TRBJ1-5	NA	CAISAGGGGQPQHF
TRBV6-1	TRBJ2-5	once	CASSELSGSGETQYF
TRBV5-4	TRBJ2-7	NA	CASSGDRDEQYF
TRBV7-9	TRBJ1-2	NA	CASSPQGYYGYTF
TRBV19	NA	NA	CASSPTPRGTGTYEQYF
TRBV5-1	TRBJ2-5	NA	CASSLGRGLRETQYF
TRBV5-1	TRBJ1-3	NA	CASSLTGTSSGNTIYF
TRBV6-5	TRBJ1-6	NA	CASSYSPGQLGSPLHF
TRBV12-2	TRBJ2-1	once	CASRRRTSGISYNEQFF
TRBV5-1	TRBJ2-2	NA	CASSLNMGQGITGELFF
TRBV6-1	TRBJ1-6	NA	CASSEQQGNNSPLHF
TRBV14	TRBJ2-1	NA	CASSQAPQGINNEQFF
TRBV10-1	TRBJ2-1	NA	CASSEPGLGDNEQFF
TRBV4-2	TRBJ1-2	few	CASSQEPQTNYGYTF
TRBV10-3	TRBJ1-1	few	CAISESLQGSTEAFF
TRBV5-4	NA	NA	CASSLRPAETYEQYF
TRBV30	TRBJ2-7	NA	CAWALGGTNEQYF
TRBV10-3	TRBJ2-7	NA	CAISGETRGYEQYF
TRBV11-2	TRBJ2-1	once	CAGARGDNEQFF
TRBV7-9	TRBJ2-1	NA	CSSSIRDFEQFF
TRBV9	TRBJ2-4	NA	CASSVGGGGQNIQYF
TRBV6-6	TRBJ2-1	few	CASSPGHEEQFF
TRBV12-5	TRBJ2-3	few	CASAIQGGTDTQYF
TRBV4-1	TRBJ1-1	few	CASSQEPRDRYTEAFF
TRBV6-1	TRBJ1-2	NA	CASSEAGQGGYTF
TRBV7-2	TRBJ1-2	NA	CASSLAQGYVSGYTF
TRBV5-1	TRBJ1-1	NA	CASTLGQTNTEAFF